A selection of T cell receptor beta chains follows, all from one sample in a study of shared clonotypes between healthy human individuals. Sequencing was performed with immunoSEQ multiplex PCR; in TCRdb, only in-frame clones are kept and a portion is missing. The sample lists about 2.3 million clones, less than 95% seen once, with about 0.41% in the top ten. Sequencing was carried out using naive CD4+ T cells from PBMCs. The receptors originated from a man in his late teens or twenties in good health. Some clones in this sample may be carry-over from other donors' samples. CDR3s include the opening cysteine and the closing phenylalanine or tryptophan. The order of the fields is V gene, D gene, J gene, CDR3 protein, CDR3 DNA. D genes are given only for firm matches.

>TRBV7-2|.|TRBJ1-5
CASSSRQSSNQPQHF
TGTGCCAGCAGTTCCCGACAGAGTAGCAATCAGCCCCAGCATTTT
>TRBV4-1|.|TRBJ1-2
CASSQERSNYGYTF
TGCGCCAGCAGCCAAGAACGTTCTAACTATGGCTACACCTTC
>TRBV27|.|TRBJ2-7
CASSFSQFSYEQYF
TGTGCCAGCAGTTTCTCGCAATTCTCCTACGAGCAGTACTTC
>TRBV9|.|TRBJ2-2
CASNRRAGHNTGELFF
TGTGCCAGCAACCGCCGCGCAGGGCACAACACCGGGGAGCTGTTTTTT
>TRBV18|.|TRBJ2-6
CASSPGGNSGANVLTF
TGTGCCAGCTCACCAGGGGGGAACTCTGGGGCCAACGTCCTGACTTTC
>TRBV14|TRBD2|TRBJ2-1
CASSQVYRTSGNNEQFF
TGTGCCAGCAGCCAAGTCTATAGGACTAGCGGAAACAATGAGCAGTTCTTC
>TRBV5-1|TRBD2|TRBJ2-3
CASSLRLAGGPGTDTQYF
TGCGCCAGCAGCCTCCGACTAGCGGGAGGCCCGGGCACAGATACGCAGTATTTT
>TRBV5-1|TRBD1|TRBJ2-2
CASSWGQGVTGELFF
TGCGCCAGCAGCTGGGGACAGGGCGTTACCGGGGAGCTGTTTTTT
>TRBV28|.|TRBJ2-7
CASSLSGRKVEQYF
TGTGCCAGCAGTTTATCGGGGAGGAAGGTCGAGCAGTACTTC
>TRBV6-1|.|TRBJ2-1
CASSELFGVNFYNEQFF
TGTGCCAGCAGTGAACTCTTTGGGGTCAACTTCTACAATGAGCAGTTCTTC
>TRBV19|TRBD1|TRBJ2-7
CASRPGQGKEQYF
TGTGCCAGTAGGCCGGGACAGGGCAAAGAGCAGTACTTC
>TRBV5-1|.|TRBJ2-1
CASSLTPPNEQFF
TGCGCCAGCAGCTTGACCCCACCCAATGAGCAGTTCTTC
>TRBV27|TRBD1|TRBJ1-5
CASSPRVGDRSYNQPQHF
TGTGCCAGCAGTCCCCGAGTTGGGGACAGGTCCTACAATCAGCCCCAGCATTTT
>TRBV11-1|TRBD2|TRBJ2-7
CASSLEGLAGYEQYF
TGTGCCAGCAGCTTAGAGGGACTAGCGGGATACGAGCAGTACTTC